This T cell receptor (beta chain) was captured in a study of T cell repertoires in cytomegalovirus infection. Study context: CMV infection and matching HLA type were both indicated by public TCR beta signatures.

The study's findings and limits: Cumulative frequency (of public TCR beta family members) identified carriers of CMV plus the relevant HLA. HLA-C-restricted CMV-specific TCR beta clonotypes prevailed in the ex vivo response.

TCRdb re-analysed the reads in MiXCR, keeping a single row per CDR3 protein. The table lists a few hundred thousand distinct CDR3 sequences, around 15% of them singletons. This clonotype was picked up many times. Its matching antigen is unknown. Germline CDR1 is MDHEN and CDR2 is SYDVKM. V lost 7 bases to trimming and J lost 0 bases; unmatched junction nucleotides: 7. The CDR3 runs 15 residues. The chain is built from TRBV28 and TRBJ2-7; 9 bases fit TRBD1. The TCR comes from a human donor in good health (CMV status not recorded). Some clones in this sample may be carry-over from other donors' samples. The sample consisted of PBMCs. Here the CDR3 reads CASKQGAKSSYEQYF. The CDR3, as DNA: TGTGCCAGCAAACAGGGGGCCAAAAGCTCCTACGAGCAGTACTTC. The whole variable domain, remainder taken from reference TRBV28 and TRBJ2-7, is DVKVTQSSRYLVKRTGEKVFLECVQDMDHENMFWYRQDPGLGLRLIYFSYDVKMKEKGDIPEGYSVSREKKERFSLILESASTNQTSMYLCASKQGAKSSYEQYFGPGTRLTVT.